A selection of T cell receptor beta chains follows, all from one sample in a study of HIV-infected children after antiretroviral therapy interruption. TCRdb called the 3' RACE reads again in MiXCR, with one record for every CDR3 protein. The repertoire holds about 50,000 distinct CDR3 sequences, with roughly 4% as singletons. This material consisted of CD45RA+ CD4+ T cells from PBMCs, pooled from several time points, taken from a donor given antiretroviral therapy, either interrupted or continuous. Receptors originate from a pool of human donors with HIV. Both conserved end residues are part of each CDR3. D genes are given only for firm matches. Expanded clones get a size class; other rows say once, few or many, or leave the size out.

abundance: few; v_gene: TRBV6-5; d_gene: -; j_gene: TRBJ2-7; CDR3aa: CASKPGQSNYEQYF; CDR3nt: TGTGCCAGCAAACCCGGACAGTCGAACTACGAGCAGTACTTC
abundance: many; v_gene: TRBV5-8; d_gene: -; j_gene: TRBJ1-6; CDR3aa: CASSLGLGGLSGSPLHF; CDR3nt: TGTGCCAGCAGCTTGGGATTAGGGGGATTATCAGGTTCACCCCTCCACTTT
abundance: -; v_gene: TRBV12-3/TRBV12-4; d_gene: -; j_gene: TRBJ1-2; CDR3aa: CASSFQVVAYGYTF; CDR3nt: TGTGCCAGCAGTTTCCAGGTGGTGGCCTATGGCTACACCTTC
abundance: many; v_gene: TRBV7-2; d_gene: TRBD2; j_gene: TRBJ2-7; CDR3aa: CASSFAGVPLEQYF; CDR3nt: TGTGCCAGCAGCTTCGCGGGGGTCCCGTTGGAGCAGTACTTC
abundance: few; v_gene: TRBV4-3; d_gene: -; j_gene: TRBJ2-1; CDR3aa: CASSPPGVYTAREQFF; CDR3nt: TGCGCCAGCAGCCCACCTGGGGTCTATACAGCAAGAGAGCAGTTCTTC
abundance: many; v_gene: TRBV14; d_gene: TRBD1; j_gene: TRBJ2-2; CDR3aa: CASSQLAGGYYTGELFF; CDR3nt: TGTGCCAGCAGCCAATTAGCAGGGGGCTACTACACCGGGGAGCTGTTTTTT
abundance: many; v_gene: TRBV5-6; d_gene: -; j_gene: TRBJ2-2; CDR3aa: CASSLADTGELFF; CDR3nt: TGTGCCAGCAGCTTGGCAGACACCGGGGAGCTGTTTTTT
abundance: -; v_gene: TRBV29-1; d_gene: -; j_gene: TRBJ2-5; CDR3aa: CSVEWTHGGYQYF; CDR3nt: TGCAGCGTTGAGTGGACCCACGGAGGTTACCAGTACTTC
abundance: -; v_gene: TRBV28; d_gene: -; j_gene: TRBJ1-1; CDR3aa: CASSLIGSEAFF; CDR3nt: TGTGCCAGCAGTTTGATAGGTTCTGAAGCTTTCTTT
abundance: many; v_gene: TRBV12-3/TRBV12-4; d_gene: -; j_gene: TRBJ1-6; CDR3aa: CAVADFGKSPLHF; CDR3nt: TGTGCCGTAGCGGACTTTGGGAAATCACCCCTCCACTTT
abundance: -; v_gene: TRBV25-1; d_gene: TRBD2; j_gene: TRBJ2-1; CDR3aa: CASSEFLAGNEQFF; CDR3nt: TGTGCCAGCAGTGAATTCCTAGCGGGTAATGAGCAGTTCTTC
abundance: few; v_gene: TRBV7-3; d_gene: TRBD1; j_gene: TRBJ2-1; CDR3aa: CASSLGDSSYNEQFF; CDR3nt: TGTGCCAGCAGCTTAGGGGACAGCTCCTACAATGAGCAGTTCTTC
abundance: many; v_gene: TRBV10-3; d_gene: -; j_gene: TRBJ2-7; CDR3aa: CAISEGRLPYEQYF; CDR3nt: TGTGCCATCAGTGAGGGGCGGCTTCCCTACGAGCAGTACTTC
abundance: many; v_gene: TRBV11-3; d_gene: -; j_gene: TRBJ2-7; CDR3aa: CASSQDGQQYF; CDR3nt: TGTGCCAGCAGCCAAGACGGGCAGCAGTACTTC
abundance: many; v_gene: TRBV2; d_gene: -; j_gene: TRBJ2-7; CDR3aa: CASSGDHPEQYF; CDR3nt: TGTGCCAGCAGCGGGGACCACCCGGAGCAGTACTTC
abundance: many; v_gene: TRBV29-1; d_gene: -; j_gene: TRBJ2-2; CDR3aa: CSVLDSLNTGELFF; CDR3nt: TGCAGCGTTCTGGACAGTTTGAACACCGGGGAGCTGTTTTTT
abundance: -; v_gene: TRBV6-1; d_gene: -; j_gene: TRBJ2-7; CDR3aa: CASSKNYEQYF; CDR3nt: TGTGCCAGCAGTAAGAACTACGAGCAGTACTTC